The present entry profiles one T cell receptor beta chain with its context. There is no known antigen for this receptor. The input lacks base qualities; no much larger clone sits a single base away. TCRbeta CDR3 regions were amplified from genomic DNA by means of the immunoSEQ Assay, a bias-controlled multiplex PCR. For the original study's pipeline: The number of nucleated cells in each sample was estimated by amplification of reference gene primers within the assay. Sequence reads were collapsed and filtered to measure the absolute abundance of every unique TCRbeta CDR3 rearrangement. For each sample, productive Simpson clonality was calculated as the square root of Simpson's diversity index across productive rearrangements. The immuneACCESS repertoire file appears here via TCRdb, limited to in-frame rearrangements. These files lack a portion of the clones; in checked studies, under half of the deficit traces to unresolved V genes, and the cause of the others is not known. The V and J calls and clone size come from that table; D and trimming were worked out from the DNA. In all, the sample holds under 200,000 clones, and around 82% of those were seen once. Of the sample, 15% to 20% is held by the ten largest clones.

This specimen belongs to a study of blood T cell repertoires in COVID-19 (dated by TCRdb to between 2020 and 2021). Regarding the complete study: Samples from collaborators originated in the United States, Italy and Spain and spanned both the acute and convalescent phases of COVID-19. The samples were drawn from the first 160 participants of the ongoing ImmuneRACE study and from over 950 subjects provided by 6 global collaborators. Deeply sampled blood TCRbeta repertoires from subjects exposed to, actively infected with, or recovered from COVID-19 were included in the dataset. Where HLA class I and class II types were available, the types were taken from metadata supplied by the sample provider, not from assay-based typing. The repertoires were made available in a free public database intended to serve as a resource for research on the immune response to SARS-CoV-2. The material from the prospective study consisted of cDNA or gDNA derived from T cells, B-cell-depleted T cells, or PBMCs. A de-identified subject ID, COVID-19 status, age in years and sex were almost always included in the sample metadata.

CDR1 and CDR2, per the germline V gene, are MDHEN and SYDVKM. The junction shows trimming of 3 bases on V and 10 bases on J, plus 19 bases between the germline ends. From cysteine to phenylalanine, the CDR3 is 15 amino acids long. The read is trimmed to its CDR3 DNA, 45 bases read in frame from base 1. Participants in the prospective study were aged about 18 to 89 years, lived in about two dozen United States geographic areas, and enrolled through a virtual design. In the prospective study, cohorts were assigned on the basis of participant-reported clinical history obtained from a screening survey and a study questionnaire. For ImmuneRACE Cohort 3, a participant was defined as recovered based on two consecutive negative NP/OP PCR tests, clearance by a healthcare professional, or resolution of symptoms. Each participant in the prospective study had whole blood, serum and a nasopharyngeal or oropharyngeal swab collected by mobile phlebotomists. Additional blood draws and questionnaires over an approximately 2-month period could optionally be provided by prospective study participants. Blood samples from the prospective study were shipped frozen or at room temperature prior to DNA extraction.

What the study reported, not specific to this receptor: The quantity of clinical and demographic metadata differed by source and by participant and was supplied without curation.

The sequence derives from a man aged 60-69 years who had recovered from COVID-19. The source material was PBMCs or T cells enriched from blood (not recorded which). The V and J segments used are TRBV28 and TRBJ2-1; the D gene is perhaps TRBD2, on 6 matching bases. CDR3 region: CASSFRGANYWEQFF. The nucleotides are TGTGCCAGCAGTTTTCGCGGGGCTAACTATTGGGAGCAGTTCTTC.